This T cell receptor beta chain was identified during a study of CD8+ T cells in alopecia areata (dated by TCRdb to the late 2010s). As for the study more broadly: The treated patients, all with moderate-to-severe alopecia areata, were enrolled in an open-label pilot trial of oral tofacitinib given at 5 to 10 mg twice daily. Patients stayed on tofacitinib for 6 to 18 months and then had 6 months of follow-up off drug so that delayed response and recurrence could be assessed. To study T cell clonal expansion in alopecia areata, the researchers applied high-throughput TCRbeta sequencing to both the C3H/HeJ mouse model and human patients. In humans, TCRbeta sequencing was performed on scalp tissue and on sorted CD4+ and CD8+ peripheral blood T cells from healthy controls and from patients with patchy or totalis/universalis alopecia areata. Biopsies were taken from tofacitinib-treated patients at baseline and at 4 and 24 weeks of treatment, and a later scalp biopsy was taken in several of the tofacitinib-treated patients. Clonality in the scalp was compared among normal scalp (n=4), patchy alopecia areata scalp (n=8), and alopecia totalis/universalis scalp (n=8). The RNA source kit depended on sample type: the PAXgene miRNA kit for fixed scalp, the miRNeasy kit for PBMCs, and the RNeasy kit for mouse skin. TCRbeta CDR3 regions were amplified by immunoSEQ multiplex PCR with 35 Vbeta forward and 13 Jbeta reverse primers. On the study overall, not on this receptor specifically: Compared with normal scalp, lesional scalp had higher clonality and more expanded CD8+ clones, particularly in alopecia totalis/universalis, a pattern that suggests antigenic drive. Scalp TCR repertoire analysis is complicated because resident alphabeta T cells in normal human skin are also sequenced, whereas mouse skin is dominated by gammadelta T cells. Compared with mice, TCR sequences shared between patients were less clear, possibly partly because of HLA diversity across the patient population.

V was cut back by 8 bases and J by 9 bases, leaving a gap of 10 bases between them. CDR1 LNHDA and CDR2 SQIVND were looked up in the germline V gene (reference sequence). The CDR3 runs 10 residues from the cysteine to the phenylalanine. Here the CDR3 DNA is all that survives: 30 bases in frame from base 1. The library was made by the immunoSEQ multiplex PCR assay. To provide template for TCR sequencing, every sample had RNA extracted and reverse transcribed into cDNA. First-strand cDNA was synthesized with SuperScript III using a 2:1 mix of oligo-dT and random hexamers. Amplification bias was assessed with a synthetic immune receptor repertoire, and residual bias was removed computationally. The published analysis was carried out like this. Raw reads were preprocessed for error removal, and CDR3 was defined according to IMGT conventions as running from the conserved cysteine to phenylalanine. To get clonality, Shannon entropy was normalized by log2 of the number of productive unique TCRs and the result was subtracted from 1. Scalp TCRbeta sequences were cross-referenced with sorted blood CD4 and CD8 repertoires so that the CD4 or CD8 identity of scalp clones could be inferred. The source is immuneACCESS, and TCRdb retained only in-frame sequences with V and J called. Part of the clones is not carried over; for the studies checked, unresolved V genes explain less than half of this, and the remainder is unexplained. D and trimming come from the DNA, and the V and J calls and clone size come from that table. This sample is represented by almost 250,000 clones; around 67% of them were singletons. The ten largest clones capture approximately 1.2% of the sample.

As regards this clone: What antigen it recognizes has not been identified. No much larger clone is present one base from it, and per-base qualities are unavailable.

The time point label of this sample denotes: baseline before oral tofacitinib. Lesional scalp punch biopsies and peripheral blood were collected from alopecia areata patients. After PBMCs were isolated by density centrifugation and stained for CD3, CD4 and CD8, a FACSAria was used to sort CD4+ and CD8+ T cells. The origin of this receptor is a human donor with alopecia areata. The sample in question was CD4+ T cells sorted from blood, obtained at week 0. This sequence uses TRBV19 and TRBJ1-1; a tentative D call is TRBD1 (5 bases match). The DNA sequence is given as TGTGCCAGTGGGACGGGACAAGCTTTCTTT. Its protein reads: CASGTGQAFF.